These 18 T cell receptor beta chains were all obtained from the same sample, sequenced in a study of beta chain features in type 1 diabetes. Reverse transcription of all isolated RNA meant that expressed TCRB transcripts were sequenced. Some clones are missing from TCRdb's copy, which holds only in-frame ones; the method was immunoSEQ multiplex PCR. The sample has under 90,000 clones, about 32% seen once. Sequenced sample: stem cell memory CD4+ T cells from blood. Source of these receptors: a woman aged 18-30 years in good health.

This clone was observed many times. CDR3 sequence: CASSPGTLQETQYF. CDR3 coding DNA: TGTGCCAGCTCACCGGGTACACTACAAGAGACCCAGTACTTC. This chain links TRBV18 with TRBJ2-5, with unresolved D. CDR1 and CDR2 from the germline V gene are KGHSH and LQKENI. The CDR3 has 14 residues. V lost 3 bases, J lost 2 bases, and 10 bases lay in between. The full variable domain, rest sourced from reference TRBV18 and TRBJ2-5, is NAGVMQNPRHLVRRRGQEARLRCSPMKGHSHVYWYRQLPEEGLKFMVYLQKENIIDESGMPKERFSAEFPKEGPSILRIQQVVRGDSAAYFCASSPGTLQETQYFGPGTRLLVL.

V gene TRBV5-1 combines with J gene TRBJ2-1; a weak D match, TRBD2 (6 bases). CDR1 is SGHRS and CDR2 is YFSETQ in the germline V gene. The germline V and J ends were trimmed by 6 bases and 8 bases, with 24 bases remaining between them. There are 16 residues in the CDR3. CDR3: CASTVTRDQVYHEQFF. The CDR3 DNA reads as TGCGCCAGCACCGTGACGCGGGACCAAGTGTATCATGAGCAGTTCTTC.

This chain links TRBV15 with TRBJ2-7, with D uncertain. There are 15 residues in the CDR3. Trimming cost V 0 bases and J 4 bases, with 13 bases left between them. Germline lookup yields CDR1 LNHNV and CDR2 YYDKDF (reference sequence). CDR3 DNA sequence: TGTGCCACCAGCAGAGATATGCAGGTATCGTACGAGCAGTACTTC. Its protein product is CATSRDMQVSYEQYF.

The V and J genes are TRBV5-4 and TRBJ2-1; 7 bases align to TRBD2. In germline, CDR1 is SGHNT, CDR2 YYREEE (reference sequence). The CDR3 runs to 14 residues. V was pared by 4 bases and J by 2 bases, with 3 bases of the junction left unmatched. The CDR3 coding sequence is TGTGCCAGCAGCGGGAGGGCCCCCTACAATGAGCAGTTCTTC. It is translated as CASSGRAPYNEQFF.

This clone was observed a few times. The rearrangement joins TRBV9 to TRBJ2-3; TRBD2 agrees at 13 bases. The junction had 4 bases not matched to a gene; V was cut back by 2 bases and J by 4 bases. CDR1 and CDR2 from the germline V gene are SGDLS and YYNGEE. This CDR3 region has 16 residues. The CDR3 nucleotides are TGTGCCAGCAGCGTTTCCACTAGCGGGGGGGCAGATACGCAGTATTTT. The encoded protein is CASSVSTSGGADTQYF.

About this clone: One junction end does not reproduce the germline sequence, and a read error may be involved. The chain employs TRBV7-7 and TRBJ2-2; D gene unclear. This CDR3 is built from 12 residues. Germline CDR1 and CDR2: SSHAT and FNYEAQ (reference sequence). The CDR3 nucleotides read TGTGCTAGCAGCTTAGGAGCCGGGGAGCTGTTTTTT. This translates into CASSLGAGELFF.

This clone was observed a handful of times. The chain uses TRBV12-5 and TRBJ2-2; D might be TRBD2 (6 bases). Trimming cost V 6 bases and J 6 bases, with 11 bases left between them. The CDR3 is 13 amino acids. CDR1 and CDR2 (germline): LGHNT, FRNRAP. CDR3 in amino acids: CASGPAGSGELFF. The CDR3 DNA reads TGTGCTAGTGGCCCGGCGGGGTCCGGGGAGCTGTTTTTT.

The chain is built from TRBV6-5 and TRBJ1-6; 7 bases match TRBD1. This CDR3 has 14 residues. With V trimmed by 5 bases and J by 11 bases, 9 bases remained unmatched. Germline lookup yields CDR1 MNHEY and CDR2 SVGAGI. The CDR3 sequence is CASSQNRGSAPLHF. Here the CDR3 DNA reads TGTGCCAGCAGTCAAAACAGGGGATCGGCACCCCTCCACTTT.

The chain employs TRBV11-2 and TRBJ1-1; D ambiguous. CDR1 SGHAT and CDR2 FQNNGV come from the germline V gene. The length of the CDR3 is 15 residues. Deletions cut 2 bases from V and 3 bases from J, with 13 bases between. CDR3 DNA sequence: TGTGCCAGCAGCTTATACGGGGTAGCCGACACTGAAGCTTTCTTT. This translates into CASSLYGVADTEAFF.

The gene calls are TRBV2 and TRBJ2-3, with 7 bases identical to TRBD1. The CDR3 has 14 amino acids. J lost 2 bases, V lost 7 bases, and 6 bases had no gene match. CDR1 is SNHLY and CDR2 is FYNNEI in the germline V gene. Here the CDR3 DNA reads TGTGCCAGCACCTCGGGACAGCTCACAGATACGCAGTATTTT. Its protein product is CASTSGQLTDTQYF.

The V gene is TRBV7-2, the J gene TRBJ2-5; 14 nucleotides line up with TRBD2. J gave up 5 bases and V 5 bases, and 10 bases lay outside the gene matches. CDR1 SGHTA and CDR2 FQGNSA come from the germline V gene. The length of the CDR3 is 17 residues. CDR3 in amino acids: CASSPAGTSGSQETQYF. In DNA, the CDR3 is TGTGCCAGCAGCCCTGCGGGGACTAGCGGGAGTCAGGAGACCCAGTACTTC.

The V and J genes are TRBV11-3 and TRBJ2-1; tentative D call: TRBD1 (5 bases). CDR1 is SGHNT, CDR2 YENEEA, per germline. The CDR3 has 16 amino acids. Trimming took 1 base from V and 7 from J, leaving 17 bases between them. The CDR3 DNA is TGTGCCAGCAGCTTAGGGGGCAGCCCAAGTTTGAATGAGCAGTTCTTC. This translates into CASSLGGSPSLNEQFF.

This clone was seen only a few times. The chain carries TRBV9 and TRBJ2-1; 8 nucleotides agree with TRBD2. Trimming removed 1 base from V and 8 bases from J; junction bases left unmatched: 11. Germline CDR1 reads SGDLS; CDR2 reads YYNGEE. The CDR3 totals 16 residues. The CDR3 region has the DNA TGTGCCAGCAGCGTATCTCCCGGGGGGGCCGTATATGAGCAGTTCTTC. This sequence encodes CASSVSPGGAVYEQFF.

V and J are TRBV14 and TRBJ1-1, with TRBD1 matching over 11 bases. The germline V gene encodes CDR1 SGHDN and CDR2 FVKESK. The CDR3 is 16 amino acids. The ends lost 2 bases at V and 3 bases at J; junction bases unmatched: 5. The CDR3, as DNA: TGTGCCAGCAGCCAATTCCAGGGACAGGGGGACACTGAAGCTTTCTTT. Amino acids: CASSQFQGQGDTEAFF. The full variable domain, completed using reference TRBV14 and TRBJ1-1, is EAGVTQFPSHSVIEKGQTVTLRCDPISGHDNLYWYRRVMGKEIKFLLHFVKESKQDESGMPNNRFLAERTGGTYSTLKVQPAELEDSGVYFCASSQFQGQGDTEAFFGQGTRLTVV.

J is TRBJ1-1 and V is TRBV2; TRBD1 aligns across 10 bases. The CDR3 spans 13 residues. CDR1 SNHLY and CDR2 FYNNEI come from the germline V gene. V shed 8 bases and J 3 bases; nucleotides not matched to a gene: 3. CDR3 amino acids: CASGGQGHTEAFF. The CDR3 coding sequence is TGTGCCAGCGGGGGACAGGGGCACACTGAAGCTTTCTTT.

The chain uses TRBV27 and TRBJ2-5; possibly TRBD1 for D (7 bases). The V gene lost 8 bases and the J gene lost 4 bases, with 14 bases spanning the gap. The germline V gene encodes CDR1 MNHEY and CDR2 SMNVEV (reference sequence). This CDR3 region has 13 residues. CDR3 DNA: TGTGCCAGCCTAAGCCAGGGGGGAGAGACCCAGTACTTC. The encoded protein is CASLSQGGETQYF.

This clone has a handful of counts. The J gene is TRBJ2-1, the V gene TRBV5-1, with TRBD1 matching over 10 bases. The CDR3 spans 16 residues. Trimming removed 6 bases from V and 3 bases from J; junction bases left unmatched: 9. CDR1 SGHRS and CDR2 YFSETQ come from the germline V gene. The CDR3 sequence is CASIRTGQGNYNEQFF. CDR3 nucleotides: TGCGCCAGCATCCGGACGGGACAGGGGAACTACAATGAGCAGTTCTTC.

V is TRBV19 and J is TRBJ2-7; tentatively, D is TRBD1 (5 bases). Germline-derived CDR1 and CDR2 are LNHDA and SQIVND (reference sequence). CDR3 length: 13 residues. V lost 5 bases and J 11 bases, leaving 19 bases between the germline ends. This CDR3 is CASSASLRVMKYF. The CDR3 coding sequence is TGTGCCAGTAGTGCCTCCCTCAGGGTAATGAAGTACTTC.